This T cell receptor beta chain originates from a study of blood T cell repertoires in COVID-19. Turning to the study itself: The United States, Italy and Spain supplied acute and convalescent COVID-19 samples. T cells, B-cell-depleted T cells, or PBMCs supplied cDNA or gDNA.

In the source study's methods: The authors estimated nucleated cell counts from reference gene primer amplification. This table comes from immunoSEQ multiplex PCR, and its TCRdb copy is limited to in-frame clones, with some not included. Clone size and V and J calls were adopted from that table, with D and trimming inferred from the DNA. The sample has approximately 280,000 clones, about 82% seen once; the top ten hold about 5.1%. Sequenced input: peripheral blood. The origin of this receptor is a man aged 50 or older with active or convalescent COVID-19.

CDR3 loop: CAWGGGARGFNEQFF. DNA for the CDR3: TGTGCCTGGGGCGGAGGGGCCAGAGGATTTAATGAGCAGTTCTTC. The V call is TRBV30, the J call TRBJ2-1; D might be TRBD2 (6 bases). This CDR3 has 15 residues. Germline CDR1 reads GTSNPN; CDR2 reads SVGIG (reference sequence). V lost 5 bases and J 7 bases, leaving 21 bases between the germline ends.